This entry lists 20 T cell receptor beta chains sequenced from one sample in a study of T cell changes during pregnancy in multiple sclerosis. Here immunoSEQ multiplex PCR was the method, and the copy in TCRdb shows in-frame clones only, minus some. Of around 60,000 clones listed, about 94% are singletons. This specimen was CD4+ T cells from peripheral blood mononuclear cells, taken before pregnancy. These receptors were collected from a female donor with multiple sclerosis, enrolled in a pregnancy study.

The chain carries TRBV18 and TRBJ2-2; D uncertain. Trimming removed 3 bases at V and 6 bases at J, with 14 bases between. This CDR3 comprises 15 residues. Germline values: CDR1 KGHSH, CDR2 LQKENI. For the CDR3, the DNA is TGTGCCAGCTCACCGGTCGGTTCCGTGGCCGGGGAGCTGTTTTTT. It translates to CASSPVGSVAGELFF.

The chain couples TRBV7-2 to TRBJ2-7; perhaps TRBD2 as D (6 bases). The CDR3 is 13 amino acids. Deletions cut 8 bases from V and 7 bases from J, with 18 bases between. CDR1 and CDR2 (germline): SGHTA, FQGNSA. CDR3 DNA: TGTGCCAGCGGGTCGGGACTCCGGCGGGAGCAGTACTTC. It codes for CASGSGLRREQYF. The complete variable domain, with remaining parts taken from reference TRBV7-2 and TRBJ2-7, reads GAGVSQSPSNKVTEKGKDVELRCDPISGHTALYWYRQSLGQGLEFLIYFQGNSAPDKSGLPSDRFSAERTGGSVSTLTIQRTQQEDSAVYLCASGSGLRREQYFGPGTRLTVT.

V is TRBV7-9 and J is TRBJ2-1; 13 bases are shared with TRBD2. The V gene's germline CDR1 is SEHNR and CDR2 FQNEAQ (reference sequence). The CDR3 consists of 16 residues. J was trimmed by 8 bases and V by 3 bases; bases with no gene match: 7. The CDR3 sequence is CASSFRRTSGGDEQFF. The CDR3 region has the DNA TGTGCCAGCAGCTTTCGTAGGACTAGCGGGGGCGATGAGCAGTTCTTC.

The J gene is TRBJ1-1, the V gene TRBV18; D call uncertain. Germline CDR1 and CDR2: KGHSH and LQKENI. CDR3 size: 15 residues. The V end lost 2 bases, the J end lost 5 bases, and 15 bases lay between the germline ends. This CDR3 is CASSPRRASETEAFF. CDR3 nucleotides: TGTGCCAGCTCACCAAGGAGGGCGTCAGAGACTGAAGCTTTCTTT.

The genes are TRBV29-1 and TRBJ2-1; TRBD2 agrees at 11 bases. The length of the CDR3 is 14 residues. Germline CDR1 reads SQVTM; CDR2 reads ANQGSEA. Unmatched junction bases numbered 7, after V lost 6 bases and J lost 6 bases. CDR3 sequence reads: CSVAPGTSGNEQFF. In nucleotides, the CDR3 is TGCAGCGTGGCCCCCGGGACTAGCGGCAATGAGCAGTTCTTC.

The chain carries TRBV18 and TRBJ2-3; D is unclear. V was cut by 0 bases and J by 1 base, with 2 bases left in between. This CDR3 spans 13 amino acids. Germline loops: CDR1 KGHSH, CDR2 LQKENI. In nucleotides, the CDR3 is TGTGCCAGCTCACCACCCGGCACAGATACGCAGTATTTT. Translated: CASSPPGTDTQYF.

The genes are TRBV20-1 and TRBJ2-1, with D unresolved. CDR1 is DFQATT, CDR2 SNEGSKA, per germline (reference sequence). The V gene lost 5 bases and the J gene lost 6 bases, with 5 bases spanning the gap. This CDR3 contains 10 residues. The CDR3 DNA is TGCAGTGCTTCTCTCAATGAGCAGTTCTTC. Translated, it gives CSASLNEQFF.

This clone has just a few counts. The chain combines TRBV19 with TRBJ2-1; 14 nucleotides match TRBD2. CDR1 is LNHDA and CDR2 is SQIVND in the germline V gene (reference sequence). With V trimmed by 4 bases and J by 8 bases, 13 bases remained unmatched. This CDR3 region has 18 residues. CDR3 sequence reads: CASSKIPGTSGSKDEQFF. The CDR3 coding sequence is TGTGCCAGTAGTAAGATACCCGGGACTAGCGGGAGCAAGGATGAGCAGTTCTTC.

The CDR3 DNA is TGTGCCAGCAGCTTAAATCCGGCCTACGAGCAGTACTTC. Its protein is CASSLNPAYEQYF. The genes are TRBV7-3 and TRBJ2-7, with D hard to call. This CDR3 has 13 residues. V was pared by 1 base and J by 2 bases, with 6 bases between. Germline V gene lookup returns CDR1 SGHTA and CDR2 FQGTGA. The variable domain in full, completed from reference TRBV7-3 and TRBJ2-7, reads GAGVSQTPSNKVTEKGKYVELRCDPISGHTALYWYRQSLGQGPEFLIYFQGTGAADDSGLPNDRFFAVRPEGSVSTLKIQRTERGDSAVYLCASSLNPAYEQYFGPGTRLTVT.

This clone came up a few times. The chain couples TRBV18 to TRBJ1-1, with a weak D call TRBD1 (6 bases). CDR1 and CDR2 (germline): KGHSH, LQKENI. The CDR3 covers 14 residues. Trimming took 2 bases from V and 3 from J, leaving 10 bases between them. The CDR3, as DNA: TGTGCCAGCTCACCAGTGGGGGCTGACACTGAAGCTTTCTTT. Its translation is CASSPVGADTEAFF.

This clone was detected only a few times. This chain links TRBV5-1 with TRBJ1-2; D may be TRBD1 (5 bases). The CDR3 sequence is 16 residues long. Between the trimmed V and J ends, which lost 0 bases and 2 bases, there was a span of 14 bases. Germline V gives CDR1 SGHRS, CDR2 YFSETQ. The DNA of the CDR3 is TGCGCCAGCAGCTTGGCAGATCGGGGGTTGAACTATGGCTACACCTTC. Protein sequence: CASSLADRGLNYGYTF.

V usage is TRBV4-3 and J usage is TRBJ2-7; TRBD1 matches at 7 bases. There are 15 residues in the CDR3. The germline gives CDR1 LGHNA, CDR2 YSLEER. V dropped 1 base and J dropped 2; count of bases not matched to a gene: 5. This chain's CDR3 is CASSQGWQGAYEQYF. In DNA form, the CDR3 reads TGCGCCAGCAGCCAAGGGTGGCAGGGGGCCTACGAGCAGTACTTC.

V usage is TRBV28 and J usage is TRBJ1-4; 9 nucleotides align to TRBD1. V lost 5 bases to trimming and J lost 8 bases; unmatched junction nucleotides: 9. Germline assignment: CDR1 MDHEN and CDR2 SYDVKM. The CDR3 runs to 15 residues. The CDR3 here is CASSPAGQGGEKLFF. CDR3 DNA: TGTGCCAGCAGTCCGGCGGGACAGGGAGGCGAAAAACTGTTTTTT.

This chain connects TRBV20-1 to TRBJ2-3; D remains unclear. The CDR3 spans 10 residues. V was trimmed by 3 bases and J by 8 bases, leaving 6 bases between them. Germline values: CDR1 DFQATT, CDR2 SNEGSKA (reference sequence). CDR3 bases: TGCAGTGCTAGGGAGATTACGCAGTATTTT. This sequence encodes CSAREITQYF.

Here the CDR3 reads CASSRRDGGLGTDTQYF. The DNA for the CDR3 is TGTGCCAGCAGCCGTAGGGATGGCGGGTTGGGCACAGATACGCAGTATTTT. The rearrangement uses TRBV7-2 and TRBJ2-3; a weak D match, TRBD2 (5 bases). This CDR3 contains 17 residues. Germline V gene data show CDR1 as SGHTA and CDR2 as FQGNSA. V was clipped by 5 bases and J by 1 base, with 19 bases between them. Together with reference TRBV7-2 and TRBJ2-3, the CDR3 gives the full variable domain: GAGVSQSPSNKVTEKGKDVELRCDPISGHTALYWYRQSLGQGLEFLIYFQGNSAPDKSGLPSDRFSAERTGGSVSTLTIQRTQQEDSAVYLCASSRRDGGLGTDTQYFGPGTRLTVL.

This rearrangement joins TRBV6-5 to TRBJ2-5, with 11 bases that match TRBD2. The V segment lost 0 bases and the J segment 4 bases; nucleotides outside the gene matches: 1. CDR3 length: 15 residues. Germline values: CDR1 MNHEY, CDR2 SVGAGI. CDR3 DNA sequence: TGTGCCAGCAGTTACTCGACTAGCGGGATAGAGACCCAGTACTTC. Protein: CASSYSTSGIETQYF.

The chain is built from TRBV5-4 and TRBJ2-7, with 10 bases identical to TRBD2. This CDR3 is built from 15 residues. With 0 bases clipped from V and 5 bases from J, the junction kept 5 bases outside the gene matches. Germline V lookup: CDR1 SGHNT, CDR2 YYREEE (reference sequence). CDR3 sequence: CASSLGGLAGDEQYF. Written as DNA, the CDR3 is TGTGCCAGCAGCTTGGGTGGTCTAGCGGGAGACGAGCAGTACTTC.

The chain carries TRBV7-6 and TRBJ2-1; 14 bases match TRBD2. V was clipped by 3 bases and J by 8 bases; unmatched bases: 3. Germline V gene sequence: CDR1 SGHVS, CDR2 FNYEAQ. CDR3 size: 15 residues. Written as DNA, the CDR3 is TGTGCCAGCAGCTTCGGGACTAGCGGGAGTTATGAGCAGTTCTTC. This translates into CASSFGTSGSYEQFF.

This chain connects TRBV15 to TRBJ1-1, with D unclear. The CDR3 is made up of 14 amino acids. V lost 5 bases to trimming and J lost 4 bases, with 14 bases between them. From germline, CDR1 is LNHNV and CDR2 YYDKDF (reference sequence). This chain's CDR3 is CATSPGSLFTEAFF. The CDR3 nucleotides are TGTGCCACCAGCCCCGGGAGTCTCTTCACTGAAGCTTTCTTT. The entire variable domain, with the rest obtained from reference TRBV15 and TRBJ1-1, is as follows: DAMVIQNPRYQVTQFGKPVTLSCSQTLNHNVMYWYQQKSSQAPKLLFHYYDKDFNNEADTPDNFQSRRPNTSFCFLDIRSPGLGDTAMYLCATSPGSLFTEAFFGQGTRLTVV.

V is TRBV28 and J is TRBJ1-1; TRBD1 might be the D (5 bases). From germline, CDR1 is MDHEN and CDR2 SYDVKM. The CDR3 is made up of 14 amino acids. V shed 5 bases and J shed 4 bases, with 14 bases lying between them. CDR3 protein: CASSLGGVGTEAFF. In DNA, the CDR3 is TGTGCCAGCAGTCTTGGGGGGGTGGGCACTGAAGCTTTCTTT.